Given below is one TCR beta chain in context. Its specificity is unknown. V gave up 3 bases and J gave up 4 bases; unmatched junction bases: 5. Germline assignment: CDR1 SEHNR and CDR2 FQNEAQ (reference sequence). This CDR3 comprises 14 residues. Primers for the PCR totalled 60 Vbeta and 13 Jbeta. Assay used: immunoSEQ multiplex PCR; TCRdb lists only in-frame clones, some missing. The profile shows about 130,000 clones, approximately 80% of them singletons. The sample belongs to a study of cytomegalovirus exposure and HLA in healthy donors. Findings and caveats of the study: When analyzed later, a missense DCLRE1C variant was found to be linked to TCR beta V- and J-gene trimming. Immune exposure was documented only through CMV serostatus. Donors belonging to an Asian-associated ancestry cluster reportedly showed fewer N-insertions in productive TCRs than the roughly 700-donor mean, according to what a later analysis found.

The sample taken for sequencing was PBMCs. The J gene is TRBJ1-2, the V gene TRBV7-9, with 7 positions matching TRBD1. This TCR was sampled from a man aged 35-49 years in good health and CMV-seronegative. The CDR3 region is CASSLAGGIYGYTF. CDR3 nucleotides: TGTGCCAGCAGCTTGGCAGGGGGGATCTATGGCTACACCTTC.